A single sample gave rise to the 26 T cell receptor beta chains below, sequenced in a study of cytomegalovirus exposure and HLA in healthy donors (dated by TCRdb to 2016 to 2017). Library preparation employed the immunoSEQ multiplex PCR assay. A mixture of 60 forward primers for TCR Vbeta segments and 13 reverse primers for TCR Jbeta segments was used in the multiplex PCR. TCRdb took over this immuneACCESS table, retaining in-frame rearrangements with V and J assigned. Such tables are incomplete; in checked studies, under half of the missing clones stem from an unresolved V gene, and the remainder is unexplained. The sample table holds roughly 35,000 clones. Approximately 2% of the sample belongs to the ten largest clones. The specimen was PBMCs. These receptor sequences come from a woman in her thirties or forties in good health and CMV-seropositive.

The J gene is TRBJ2-1, the V gene TRBV19, with 7 bases identical to TRBD2. Germline values: CDR1 LNHDA, CDR2 SQIVND (reference sequence). V lost 4 bases, J lost 4 bases, and 10 bases stayed unmatched. This CDR3 has 16 residues. CDR3 amino acids: CASSKAGVYPYNEQFF. CDR3 DNA: TGTGCCAGTAGTAAGGCGGGAGTATATCCATACAATGAGCAGTTCTTC.

V gene TRBV2 combines with J gene TRBJ2-7, with unresolved D. V lost 7 bases to trimming and J lost 2 bases, with 9 bases between them. The CDR3 is 12 amino acids. Per germline, CDR1 SNHLY and CDR2 FYNNEI. CDR3 DNA: TGTGCCAGCATGGCGGCAGCCTACGAGCAGTACTTC. This translates into CASMAAAYEQYF.

The genes are TRBV7-8 and TRBJ2-3, with D unclear. V lost 10 bases and J lost 0, with 11 bases in between. The CDR3 is made up of 13 amino acids. CDR1 is SGHVS, CDR2 FQNEAQ, per germline. As DNA, the CDR3 is TGTGCCAACCTTGATACTAGCACAGATACGCAGTATTTT. Translating gives CANLDTSTDTQYF.

This chain joins TRBV7-5 and TRBJ2-1; TRBD2 is the table's D call, not checked against the DNA. TRBV7-5 has pseudogene status. CDR3 size: 11 residues. CDR3 in amino acids: CARSVRGEQFF. The CDR3 region has the DNA TGTGCCAGAAGCGTTCGCGGTGAGCAGTTCTTC.

The chain is built from TRBV5-1 and TRBJ2-1; 8 bases are a match to TRBD2. The V gene's germline CDR1 is SGHRS and CDR2 YFSETQ. The CDR3 spans 16 residues. V was clipped by 1 base and J by 4 bases; unmatched bases: 7. Written as DNA, the CDR3 is TGCGCCAGCAGCTTGTTGCCGGGGGGGGGTTACAATGAGCAGTTCTTC. Its translation: CASSLLPGGGYNEQFF.

V and J are TRBV7-3 and TRBJ2-3; 7 bases agree with TRBD2. The V segment lost 5 bases and the J segment 2 bases; nucleotides outside the gene matches: 4. Per germline, CDR1 SGHTA and CDR2 FQGTGA. The CDR3 covers 14 residues. CDR3 nucleotide sequence: TGTGCCAGCAGCCCCGGGGGGTCCACAGATACGCAGTATTTT. This codes for CASSPGGSTDTQYF.

The chain employs TRBV5-8 and TRBJ2-3; tentatively, D is TRBD1 (6 bases). The CDR3 runs to 14 residues. Trimming shortened V by 0 bases and J by 2 bases, and 7 bases separated the two germline ends. Germline loops: CDR1 SGHTS, CDR2 YDEGEE. The CDR3 DNA reads TGTGCCAGCAGCTTGGAGGGGGTCACAGATACGCAGTATTTT. Translated, it gives CASSLEGVTDTQYF. Combining the CDR3 with reference TRBV5-8 and TRBJ2-3 gives the whole variable domain EAGVTQSPTHLIKTRGQQATLRCSPISGHTSVYWYQQALGLGLQFLLWYDEGEERNRGNFPPRFSGRQFPNYSSELNVNALELEDSALYLCASSLEGVTDTQYFGPGTRLTVL.

The rearrangement uses TRBV6-4 and TRBJ1-6; 7 nucleotides line up with TRBD1. The CDR3 loop spans 16 amino acids. V dropped 3 bases and J dropped 7; count of bases not matched to a gene: 9. Germline-derived CDR1 and CDR2 are MRHNA and SNTAGT. The CDR3 loop is CASSEEWNRGNSPLHF. Here the CDR3 DNA reads TGTGCCAGCAGTGAGGAGTGGAACAGGGGCAATTCACCCCTCCACTTT.

V and J are TRBV11-3 and TRBJ1-5; TRBD1 might be the D (6 bases). Germline lookup yields CDR1 SGHNT and CDR2 YENEEA. This CDR3 region has 15 residues. V was trimmed by 2 bases and J by 6 bases, leaving 14 bases between them. The CDR3 bases are TGTGCCAGCAGCTTAAAGGGGGTCGTTGTTCAGCCCCAGCATTTT. Its protein is CASSLKGVVVQPQHF.

The chain combines TRBV28 with TRBJ1-6; 8 bases fit TRBD1. Germline V CDR1 and CDR2: MDHEN, SYDVKM. The CDR3 is 15 residues long. V gave up 2 bases and J gave up 11 bases; unmatched junction bases: 8. The chain's CDR3 is CASSLEDRVTPPLHF. In nucleotides, the CDR3 is TGTGCCAGCAGTTTAGAGGACAGGGTGACACCACCCCTCCACTTT.

The chain links TRBV6-5 to TRBJ1-3; tentative D call: TRBD1 (6 bases). Germline V lookup: CDR1 MNHEY, CDR2 SVGAGI. The V end was cut by 0 bases, the J end by 7 bases, with 16 bases between. This CDR3 has 16 amino acids. The CDR3 loop is CASSYSIGQGSNTIYF. In DNA form, the CDR3 reads TGTGCCAGCAGTTACTCGATAGGGCAGGGGAGTAACACCATATATTTT.

The chain employs TRBV29-1 and TRBJ2-5, with TRBD2 identical over 7 bases. The germline V gene has CDR1 SQVTM and CDR2 ANQGSEA. This CDR3 comprises 12 residues. Trimming cost V 3 bases and J 5 bases; bases outside gene matches: 3. The CDR3 loop reads CSVDRGGETQYF. The CDR3 region has the DNA TGCAGCGTTGACCGGGGAGGGGAGACCCAGTACTTC.

The rearrangement links TRBV19 to TRBJ2-1; perhaps TRBD1 as D (6 bases). Germline CDR1 is LNHDA and CDR2 is SQIVND (reference sequence). The CDR3 covers 16 residues. The ends were cut back, 5 bases at V and 7 bases at J, with 21 bases in the middle. The CDR3 DNA reads TGTGCCAGTAGTTTCCGGGGCCTAGGGGGTAAGAATGAGCAGTTCTTC. Encoded protein: CASSFRGLGGKNEQFF.

The chain carries TRBV6-5 and TRBJ2-2; perhaps TRBD1 as D (6 bases). The CDR3 covers 15 residues. The germline V and J ends were trimmed by 6 bases and 1 base, with 12 bases remaining between them. Germline assignment: CDR1 MNHEY and CDR2 SVGAGI. The CDR3 coding sequence is TGTGCCAGCAGACGCAACAGGGAGAACACCGGGGAGCTGTTTTTT. This sequence encodes CASRRNRENTGELFF.

The V gene is TRBV28, the J gene TRBJ2-7, with TRBD1 matching 9 bases. The CDR3 runs 13 residues. V lost 6 bases, J lost 7 bases, and 7 bases stayed unmatched. Germline V gene sequence: CDR1 MDHEN, CDR2 SYDVKM. The CDR3 nucleotides are TGTGCCAGCAGCCTCGACAGGGGGGGAGAGCAGTACTTC. Protein: CASSLDRGGEQYF.

The chain combines TRBV7-3 with TRBJ2-3; D is perhaps TRBD2 (6 bases). Germline values: CDR1 SGHTA, CDR2 FQGTGA. V lost 5 bases to trimming and J lost 0 bases, with 9 bases between them. The CDR3 has 14 residues. CDR3 loop: CASSPGTSTDTQYF. CDR3 bases: TGTGCCAGCAGCCCCGGGACTAGCACAGATACGCAGTATTTT.

This sequence joins TRBV11-2 and TRBJ1-4, with TRBD1 matching 7 bases. The CDR3 has 19 amino acids. J lost 0 bases, V lost 5 bases, and 15 bases had no gene match. In germline, CDR1 is SGHAT, CDR2 FQNNGV. This chain's CDR3 is CASSLDRDSTLTTNEKLFF. The CDR3 DNA follows: TGTGCCAGCAGCCTGGACCGGGACAGCACACTAACAACTAATGAAAAACTGTTTTTT.

The chain employs TRBV19 and TRBJ1-5; 7 bases match TRBD1. The CDR3 has 16 amino acids. Looked up from germline, CDR1 is LNHDA and CDR2 is SQIVND (reference sequence). The J segment lost 2 bases and the V segment lost 5 bases, leaving 9 bases of the junction unmatched. In nucleotides, the CDR3 is TGTGCCAGTAGTGCCCCTAGGGGGCAGGGCAATCAGCCCCAGCATTTT. Translation gives CASSAPRGQGNQPQHF.

This chain uses TRBV15 with TRBJ2-3; tentatively, D is TRBD1 (6 bases). Germline CDR1 reads LNHNV; CDR2 reads YYDKDF (reference sequence). V lost 0 bases to trimming and J lost 6 bases, with 10 bases between them. CDR3 length: 14 residues. CDR3 bases: TGTGCCACCAGCAGAGATAACCAGGGGGATACGCAGTATTTT. Translating it yields CATSRDNQGDTQYF.

The chain carries TRBV5-1 and TRBJ1-6; possibly TRBD1 for D (6 bases). The CDR3 has 16 amino acids. Between the trimmed V and J ends, which lost 0 bases and 10 bases, there was a span of 17 bases. Germline CDR1 reads SGHRS; CDR2 reads YFSETQ. The CDR3 reads CASSLGAPGVGSPLHF. Written as DNA, the CDR3 is TGCGCCAGCAGCTTGGGGGCACCAGGGGTAGGCTCACCCCTCCACTTT.

The chain combines TRBV5-5 with TRBJ1-1, with a weak D call TRBD1 (5 bases). CDR3 length: 15 amino acids. In germline, CDR1 is SGHKS, CDR2 YYEKEE (reference sequence). V was pared by 0 bases and J by 3 bases, with 12 bases between. CDR3 in DNA: TGTGCCAGCAGCTTGGTTTCCGGGACTTACACTGAAGCTTTCTTT. Translating gives CASSLVSGTYTEAFF.

This sequence joins TRBV7-9 and TRBJ2-7, with TRBD2 matching 8 bases. The V segment lost 5 bases and the J segment 5 bases; nucleotides outside the gene matches: 11. CDR1 and CDR2 (germline): SEHNR, FQNEAQ (reference sequence). CDR3 length equals 15 residues. DNA for the CDR3: TGTGCCAGCAGCCCCAAAATACTAGCGGATAACGAGCAGTACTTC. Its protein product is CASSPKILADNEQYF. The full variable domain, with the rest looked up from reference TRBV7-9 and TRBJ2-7, is DTGVSQNPRHKITKRGQNVTFRCDPISEHNRLYWYRQTLGQGPEFLTYFQNEAQLEKSRLLSDRFSAERPKGSFSTLEIQRTEQGDSAMYLCASSPKILADNEQYFGPGTRLTVT.

This rearrangement joins TRBV9 to TRBJ1-1; TRBD1 might be the D (5 bases). The CDR3 covers 14 residues. Germline loops: CDR1 SGDLS, CDR2 YYNGEE. Trimming removed 4 bases from V and 5 bases from J, with 15 bases in between. CDR3 in DNA: TGTGCCAGCAGCCCGGGACTGGGGGGAACTGAAGCTTTCTTT. It encodes CASSPGLGGTEAFF.

This rearrangement joins TRBV11-2 to TRBJ2-7, with a tentative D call TRBD1 (6 bases). The CDR3 length is 15 residues. Trimming cost V 1 base and J 2 bases, with 12 bases left between them. CDR1 and CDR2 (germline): SGHAT, FQNNGV. CDR3 DNA sequence: TGTGCCAGCAGCTTAGGGGGGCTCGGTACCTACGAGCAGTACTTC. Its translation: CASSLGGLGTYEQYF.

The chain links TRBV28 to TRBJ2-2; TRBD2 aligns across 8 bases. The germline gives CDR1 MDHEN, CDR2 SYDVKM. V shed 6 bases and J 5 bases; nucleotides not matched to a gene: 8. CDR3 length equals 15 residues. The CDR3 here is CASRPGGRGTGELFF. The DNA of the CDR3 is TGTGCCAGCAGGCCGGGGGGGAGGGGAACCGGGGAGCTGTTTTTT.

The J gene is TRBJ2-1, the V gene TRBV5-1; 7 nucleotides match TRBD1. The CDR3 sequence is 14 residues long. Germline lookup yields CDR1 SGHRS and CDR2 YFSETQ. V was clipped by 4 bases and J by 5 bases; unmatched bases: 6. CDR3 sequence (DNA): TGCGCCAGCAGCCGGGGACAGAGGAACAATGAGCAGTTCTTC. Its translation: CASSRGQRNNEQFF.